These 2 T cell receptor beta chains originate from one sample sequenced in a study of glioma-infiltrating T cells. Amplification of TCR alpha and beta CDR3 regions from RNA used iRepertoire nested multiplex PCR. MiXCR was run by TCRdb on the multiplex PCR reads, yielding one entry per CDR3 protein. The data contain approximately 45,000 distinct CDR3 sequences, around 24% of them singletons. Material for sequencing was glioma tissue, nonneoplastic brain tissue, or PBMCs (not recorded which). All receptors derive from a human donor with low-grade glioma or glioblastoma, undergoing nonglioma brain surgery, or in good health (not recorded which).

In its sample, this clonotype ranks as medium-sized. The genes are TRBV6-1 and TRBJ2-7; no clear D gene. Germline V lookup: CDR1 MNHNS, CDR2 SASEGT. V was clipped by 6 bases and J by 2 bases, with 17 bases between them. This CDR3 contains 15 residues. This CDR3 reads CASSSVNDIPYEQYV. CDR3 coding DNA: TGTGCCAGCAGCTCAGTGAATGACATCCCCTACGAGCAGTACGTC.

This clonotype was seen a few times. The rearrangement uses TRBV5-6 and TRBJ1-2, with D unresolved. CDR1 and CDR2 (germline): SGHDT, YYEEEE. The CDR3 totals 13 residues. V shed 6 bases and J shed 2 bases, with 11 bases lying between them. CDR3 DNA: TGTGCCAGCACCCACCGGGCGAACTATGGCTACACCTTC. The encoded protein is CASTHRANYGYTF. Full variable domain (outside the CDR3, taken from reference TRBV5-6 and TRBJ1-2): DAGVTQSPTHLIKTRGQQVTLRCSPKSGHDTVSWYQQALGQGPQFIFQYYEEEERQRGNFPDRFSGHQFPNYSSELNVNALLLGDSALYLCASTHRANYGYTFGSGTRLTVV.